This is a list of T cell receptor beta chains from one sample in a study of monozygotic twins with inflammatory bowel disease. From its re-call of the 5' RACE reads, TCRdb lists each CDR3 protein once, without DNA. The specimen's table records some 200,000 distinct CDR3 sequences. Sequences were obtained from blood. Receptor source: a human donor with ulcerative colitis or Crohn's disease, or a healthy co-twin of an affected twin (not recorded which). The CDR3 runs from the conserved cysteine through the conserved F or W.

v_gene,j_gene,CDR3aa
TRBV7-9,TRBJ1-2,CASSSGLYGYTF
TRBV30,TRBJ2-1,CAWSLGLAGGPSSYNEQFF
TRBV20-1,TRBJ2-7,CSALASGRSDEQYF
TRBV24-1,TRBJ1-2,CATSLTGGVGYTF
TRBV5-1,TRBJ2-1,CASSLTGGFGNEQFF
TRBV28,TRBJ1-6,CASSFLSSYNSPLHF
TRBV7-9,TRBJ1-1,CASSLVDLNTEAFF
TRBV28,TRBJ2-1,CASSFPTAGSSYNEQFF
TRBV20-1,TRBJ1-1,CSAFPKGYTEAFF
TRBV2,TRBJ1-2,CASSEGQSYGYTF
TRBV2,TRBJ1-6,CASSGGKSPLHF
TRBV7-6,TRBJ1-1,CASSWSGGAAEAFF
TRBV24-1,TRBJ2-1,CATSDSVAEDIYNEQFF
TRBV19,TRBJ1-5,CASNWDTDNQPQHF
TRBV5-1,TRBJ1-1,CASNPGTGPGTEAFF
TRBV7-2,TRBJ2-3,CASSTGTPDTQYF
TRBV7-2,TRBJ1-3,CASSSGIGNTIYF
TRBV5-5,TRBJ1-1,CASSRVGQGNTEAFF
TRBV6-2/TRBV6-3,TRBJ1-5,CASSDDRGNQPQHF
TRBV23-1,TRBJ1-2,CASSPAGEGYTF
TRBV7-2,TRBJ2-7,CASSLLAAEQYF
TRBV3-1,TRBJ2-3,CASSQVIGRGHGTDTQYF
TRBV6-5,TRBJ2-3,CASSYSRAGGLTDTQYF
TRBV7-9,TRBJ1-1,CASSRIERNTEAFF
TRBV5-5,TRBJ2-6,CASSLVGIRQSGANVLTF
TRBV6-1,TRBJ1-6,CASSPDSVNSPLHF
TRBV20-1,TRBJ1-2,CSASDSGTFSYTF
TRBV11-2,TRBJ1-6,CASSLAAGSVAPLHF
TRBV19,TRBJ2-3,CASSPFRGGADTQYF
TRBV20-1,TRBJ2-2,CSVSGTSWNGELFF
TRBV6-5,TRBJ1-2,CASSYSSSNGYTF
TRBV5-1,TRBJ2-1,CASSEGTSGSGNEQFF
TRBV2,TRBJ2-1,CASRGTDTRSYNEQFF
TRBV7-9,TRBJ2-7,CASSVSGDYEQYF
TRBV6-5,TRBJ1-2,CASKDRGLGYTF
TRBV28,TRBJ2-7,CASSLLASGSQDEQYF
TRBV27,TRBJ2-7,CASSCGTGPFYEQYF
TRBV18,TRBJ2-1,CASSPGTPSSYNEQFF
TRBV19,TRBJ2-1,CASSPLAGDEQFF
TRBV5-6,TRBJ1-3,CASSPSTLEPGNTIYF
TRBV6-5,TRBJ1-5,CASSNYRDNQPQHF
TRBV2,TRBJ2-3,CASRVRGTDTQYF
TRBV19,TRBJ2-1,CASRPGLSYEQFF
TRBV4-3,TRBJ2-3,CASSQGPRGVAQDTQYF
TRBV29-1,TRBJ1-6,CSVGTDPSSPLHF
TRBV3-1,TRBJ2-2,CASSQGPGRTDTGELFF
TRBV6-5,TRBJ2-2,CASSYQGARWTGGELFF
TRBV29-1,TRBJ2-7,CSVNRMGYEQYF
TRBV5-1,TRBJ2-2,CASSFSGNTGELFF
TRBV24-1,TRBJ2-7,CATSYCRDRSYEQYF
TRBV28,TRBJ2-7,CASSLAGKPSYEQYF
TRBV28,TRBJ2-5,CASRREETQYF
TRBV19,TRBJ2-2,CASRRDRDTGELFF